This T cell receptor (beta chain) is drawn from a study of T cell repertoires in cytomegalovirus infection. As for the study in general: HLA-B-restricted CMV epitopes that are well studied, plus recently identified HLA-C-restricted ones, were used by the study. Public TCR beta signature analysis indicated the presence of both CMV infection and matching HLA type. Study results and limitations: HLA-C-restricted CMV-specific TCR beta clonotypes prevailed in the ex vivo response. CMV carriers with the relevant HLA were identified by cumulative public TCR beta family frequency.

The CDR3 sequence is 16 residues long. The V end lost 5 bases, the J end lost 7 bases, and 18 bases lay between the germline ends. Germline V gives CDR1 SGHVS, CDR2 FNYEAQ. Each CDR3 protein is one row after TCRdb ran MiXCR on the reads. This table has about 52,000 distinct CDR3 sequences, about 20% appearing once. In its sample, this clonotype was seen a few times. Its antigen is unknown. Source: CD8+ T cells from cultured PBMCs, taken from culture after CMV antigen stimulation. The chain couples TRBV7-6 to TRBJ1-6; perhaps TRBD1 as D (5 bases). This receptor was identified in a human donor in good health (CMV status not recorded). Some clones in this sample may be carry-over from other donors' samples. The CDR3 DNA sequence: TGTGCCAGCAGCCGGGGGTCTCGGGGTCTCAATTCACCCCTCCACTTT. Residues: CASSRGSRGLNSPLHF.